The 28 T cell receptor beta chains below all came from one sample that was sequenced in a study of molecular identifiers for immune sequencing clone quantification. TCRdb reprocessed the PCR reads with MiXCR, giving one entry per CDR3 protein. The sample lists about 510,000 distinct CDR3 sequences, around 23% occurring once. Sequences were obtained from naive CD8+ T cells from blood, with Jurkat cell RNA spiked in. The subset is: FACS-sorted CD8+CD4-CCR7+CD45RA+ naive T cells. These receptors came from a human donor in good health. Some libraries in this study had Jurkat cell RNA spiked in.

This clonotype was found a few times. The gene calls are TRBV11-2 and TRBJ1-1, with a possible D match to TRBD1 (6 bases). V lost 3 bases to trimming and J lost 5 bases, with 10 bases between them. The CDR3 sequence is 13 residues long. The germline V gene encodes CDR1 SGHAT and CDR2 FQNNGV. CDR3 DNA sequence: TGTGCCAGCAGCTTCTACAGGGAGACTGAAGCTTTCTTT. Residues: CASSFYRETEAFF.

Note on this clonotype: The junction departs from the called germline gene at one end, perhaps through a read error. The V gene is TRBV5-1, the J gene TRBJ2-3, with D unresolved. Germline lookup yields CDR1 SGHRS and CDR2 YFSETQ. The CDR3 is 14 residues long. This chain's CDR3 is CASSLADTRDTQFF. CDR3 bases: TGCGCCAGCAGCTTGGCAGATACGAGAGATACGCAGTTTTTT.

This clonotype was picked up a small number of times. The CDR3 DNA sequence: TGCGCCAGCAGCCAAGACCCAGGTTCCGGGGAGCTGTTTTTT. It specifies CASSQDPGSGELFF. The genes are TRBV4-3 and TRBJ2-2; D ambiguous. Germline CDR1 reads LGHNA; CDR2 reads YSLEER. This CDR3 spans 14 amino acids. Trimming removed 0 bases from V and 6 bases from J, with 8 bases in between.

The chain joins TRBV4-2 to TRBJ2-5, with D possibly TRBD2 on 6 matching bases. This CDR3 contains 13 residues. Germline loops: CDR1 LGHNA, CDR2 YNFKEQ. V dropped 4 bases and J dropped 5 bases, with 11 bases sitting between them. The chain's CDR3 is CASSPGLGETQYF. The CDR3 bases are TGTGCCAGCAGCCCGGGACTCGGGGAGACCCAGTACTTC.

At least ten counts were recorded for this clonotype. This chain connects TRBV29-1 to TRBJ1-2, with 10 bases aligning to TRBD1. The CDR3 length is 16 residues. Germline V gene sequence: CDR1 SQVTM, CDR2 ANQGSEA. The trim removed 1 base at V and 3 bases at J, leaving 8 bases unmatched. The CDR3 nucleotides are TGCAGCGTTGAAGGGCCCCGGGACAGGGGAGACTATGGCTACACCTTC. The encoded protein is CSVEGPRDRGDYGYTF.

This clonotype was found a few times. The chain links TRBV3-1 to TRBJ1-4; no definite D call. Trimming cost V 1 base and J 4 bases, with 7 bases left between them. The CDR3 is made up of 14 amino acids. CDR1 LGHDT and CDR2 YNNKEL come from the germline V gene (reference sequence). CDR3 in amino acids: CASSQVRNNEKLFF. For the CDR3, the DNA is TGTGCCAGCAGCCAAGTGAGGAATAATGAAAAACTGTTTTTT. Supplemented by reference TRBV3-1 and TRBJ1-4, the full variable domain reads DTAVSQTPKYLVTQMGNDKSIKCEQNLGHDTMYWYKQDSKKFLKIMFSYNNKELIINETVPNRFSPKSPDKAHLNLHINSLELGDSAVYFCASSQVRNNEKLFFGSGTQLSVL.

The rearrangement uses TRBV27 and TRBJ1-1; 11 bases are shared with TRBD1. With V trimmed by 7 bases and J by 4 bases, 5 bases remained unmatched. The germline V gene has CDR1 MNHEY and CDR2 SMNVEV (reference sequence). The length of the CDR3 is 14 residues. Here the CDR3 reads CASTTGTGGTEAFF. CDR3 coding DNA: TGTGCCAGCACCACTGGGACAGGGGGCACTGAAGCTTTCTTT.

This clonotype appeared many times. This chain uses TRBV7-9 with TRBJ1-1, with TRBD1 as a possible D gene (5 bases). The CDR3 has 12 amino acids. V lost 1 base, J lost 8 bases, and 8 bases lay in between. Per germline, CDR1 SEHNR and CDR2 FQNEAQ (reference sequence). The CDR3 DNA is TGTGCCAGCAGCTTAGGGACACCGGAAGCTTTCTTT. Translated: CASSLGTPEAFF.

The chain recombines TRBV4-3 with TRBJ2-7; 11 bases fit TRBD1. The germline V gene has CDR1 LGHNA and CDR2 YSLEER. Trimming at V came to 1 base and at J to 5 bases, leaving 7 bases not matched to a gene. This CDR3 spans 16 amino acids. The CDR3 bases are TGCGCCAGCAGCCAAGCAACCGGGACAGGGGGTGACGAGCAGTACTTC. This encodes CASSQATGTGGDEQYF.

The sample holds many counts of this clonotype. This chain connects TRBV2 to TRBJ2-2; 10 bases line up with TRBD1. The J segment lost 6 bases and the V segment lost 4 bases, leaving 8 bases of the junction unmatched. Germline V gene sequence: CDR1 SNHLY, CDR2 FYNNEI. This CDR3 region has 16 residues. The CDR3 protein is CASSGAGTGVSGELFF. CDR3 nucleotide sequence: TGTGCCAGCAGTGGGGCCGGGACAGGGGTTTCCGGGGAGCTGTTTTTT.

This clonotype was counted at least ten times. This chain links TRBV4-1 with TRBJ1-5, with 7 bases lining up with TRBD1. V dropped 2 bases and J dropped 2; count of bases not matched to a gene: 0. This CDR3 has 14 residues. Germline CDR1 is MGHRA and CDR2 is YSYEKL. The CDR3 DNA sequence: TGCGCCAGCAGCCAAACAGGGGGCAATCAGCCCCAGCATTTT. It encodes CASSQTGGNQPQHF.

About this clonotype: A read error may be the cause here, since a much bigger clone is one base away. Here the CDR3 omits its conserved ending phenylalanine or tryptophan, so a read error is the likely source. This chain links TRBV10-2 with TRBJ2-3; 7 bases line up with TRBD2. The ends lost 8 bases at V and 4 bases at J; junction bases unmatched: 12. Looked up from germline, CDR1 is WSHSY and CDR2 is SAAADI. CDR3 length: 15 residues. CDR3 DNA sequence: TGCGCCAGCTCCCCCGGAAGCGGGGTACCAGATACGCAGTATTCT. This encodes CASSPGSGVPDTQYS.

CDR3 residues: CASSHLGVNTGELFF. In DNA form, the CDR3 reads TGCGCCAGCAGCCATTTAGGAGTGAACACCGGGGAGCTGTTTTTT. The V and J genes are TRBV4-1 and TRBJ2-2; D unclear. Between the trimmed V and J ends, which lost 3 bases and 1 base, there was a span of 9 bases. This CDR3 is 15 amino acids long. CDR1 and CDR2 (germline): MGHRA, YSYEKL.

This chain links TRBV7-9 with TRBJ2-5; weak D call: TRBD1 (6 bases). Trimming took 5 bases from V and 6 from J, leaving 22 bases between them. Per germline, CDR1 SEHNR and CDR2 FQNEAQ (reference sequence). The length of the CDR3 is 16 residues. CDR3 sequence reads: CASSPPGPAGVKTQYF. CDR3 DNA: TGTGCCAGCAGCCCCCCCGGCCCGGCAGGGGTAAAGACCCAGTACTTC. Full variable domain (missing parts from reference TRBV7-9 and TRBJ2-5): DTGVSQNPRHKITKRGQNVTFRCDPISEHNRLYWYRQTLGQGPEFLTYFQNEAQLEKSRLLSDRFSAERPKGSFSTLEIQRTEQGDSAMYLCASSPPGPAGVKTQYFGPGTRLLVL.

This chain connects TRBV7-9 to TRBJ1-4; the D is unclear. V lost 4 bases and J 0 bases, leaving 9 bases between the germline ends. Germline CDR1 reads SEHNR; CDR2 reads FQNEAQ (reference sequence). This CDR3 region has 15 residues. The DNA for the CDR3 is TGTGCCAGCAGCTCGACCTCTGCAACTAATGAAAAACTGTTTTTT. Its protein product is CASSSTSATNEKLFF.

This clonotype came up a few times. The CDR3 loop reads CASSLSGTGIYEQYF. CDR3 DNA: TGTGCCAGCAGCCTGTCCGGGACAGGAATCTACGAGCAGTACTTC. This chain uses TRBV5-8 with TRBJ2-7; 8 bases match TRBD1. CDR1 SGHTS and CDR2 YDEGEE come from the germline V gene. The V segment lost 4 bases and the J segment 3 bases; nucleotides outside the gene matches: 9. The CDR3 contains 15 residues.

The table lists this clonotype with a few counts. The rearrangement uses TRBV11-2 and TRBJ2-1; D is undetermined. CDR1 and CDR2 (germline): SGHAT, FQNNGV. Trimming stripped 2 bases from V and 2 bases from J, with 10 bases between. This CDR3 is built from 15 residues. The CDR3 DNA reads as TGTGCCAGCAGCTTAAGAGGAACGCCCTACAATGAGCAGTTCTTC. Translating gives CASSLRGTPYNEQFF.

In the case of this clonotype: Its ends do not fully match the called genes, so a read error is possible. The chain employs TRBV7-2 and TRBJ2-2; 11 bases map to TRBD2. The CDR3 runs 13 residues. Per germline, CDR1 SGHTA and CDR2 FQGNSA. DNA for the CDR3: TGTGCCAGCAGCCTAGCGGGAGGCGTGGAGCTGTTTTTT. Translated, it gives CASSLAGGVELFF.

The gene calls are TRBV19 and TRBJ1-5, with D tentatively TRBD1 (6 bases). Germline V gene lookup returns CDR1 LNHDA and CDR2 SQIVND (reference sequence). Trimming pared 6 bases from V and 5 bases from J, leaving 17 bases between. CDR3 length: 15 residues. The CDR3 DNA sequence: TGTGCCAGTAGACCCGGTTTTAAGGGGGATCAGCCCCAGCATTTT. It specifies CASRPGFKGDQPQHF.

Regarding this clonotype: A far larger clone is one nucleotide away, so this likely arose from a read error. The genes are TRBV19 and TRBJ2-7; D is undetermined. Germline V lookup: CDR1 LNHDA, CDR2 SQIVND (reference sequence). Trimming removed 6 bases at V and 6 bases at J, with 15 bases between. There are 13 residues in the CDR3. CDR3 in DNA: TGTGCCAGTAGCCCGACCGGAGCCTCCGAGCAGTACTTC. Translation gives CASSPTGASEQYF.

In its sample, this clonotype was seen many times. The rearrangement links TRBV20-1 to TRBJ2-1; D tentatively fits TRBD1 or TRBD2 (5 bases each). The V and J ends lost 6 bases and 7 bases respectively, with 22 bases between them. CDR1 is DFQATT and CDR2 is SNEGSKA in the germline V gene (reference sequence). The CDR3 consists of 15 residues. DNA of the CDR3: TGCAGTGCCAATATATGGGACCAGTCGTGGAATGAGCAGTTCTTC. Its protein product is CSANIWDQSWNEQFF.

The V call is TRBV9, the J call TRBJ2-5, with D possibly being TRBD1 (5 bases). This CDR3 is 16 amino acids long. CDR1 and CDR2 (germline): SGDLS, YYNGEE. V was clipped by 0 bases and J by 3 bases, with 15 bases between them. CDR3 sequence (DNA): TGTGCCAGCAGCGTAGTAGGCGAGACAGAAGAAGAGACCCAGTACTTC. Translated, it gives CASSVVGETEEETQYF.

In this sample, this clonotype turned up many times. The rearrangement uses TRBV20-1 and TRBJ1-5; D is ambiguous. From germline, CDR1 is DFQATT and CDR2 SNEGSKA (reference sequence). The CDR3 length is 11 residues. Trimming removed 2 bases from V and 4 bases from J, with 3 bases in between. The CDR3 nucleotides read TGCAGTGCTAGAATTAATCAGCCCCAGCATTTT. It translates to CSARINQPQHF.

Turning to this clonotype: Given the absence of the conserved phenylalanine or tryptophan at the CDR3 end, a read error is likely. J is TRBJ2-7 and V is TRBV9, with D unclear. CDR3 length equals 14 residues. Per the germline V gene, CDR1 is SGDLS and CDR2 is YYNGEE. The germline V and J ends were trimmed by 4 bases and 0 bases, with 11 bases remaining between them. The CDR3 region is CASSFGSSSYEQYI. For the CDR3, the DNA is TGTGCCAGCAGCTTCGGCAGCAGCTCCTACGAGCAGTACATC.

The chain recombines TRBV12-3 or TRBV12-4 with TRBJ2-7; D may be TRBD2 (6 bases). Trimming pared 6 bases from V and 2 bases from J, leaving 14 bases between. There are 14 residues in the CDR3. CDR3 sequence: CASSKGLHPYEQYF. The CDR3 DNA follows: TGTGCCAGCAGCAAGGGACTCCATCCCTACGAGCAGTACTTC.

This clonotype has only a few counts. The CDR3 region is CASSSSGRAGNEQFF. CDR3 sequence (DNA): TGTGCCAGCAGTTCCAGCGGGAGGGCCGGGAATGAGCAGTTCTTC. The chain employs TRBV12-3 or TRBV12-4 and TRBJ2-1, with TRBD2 identical over 10 bases. The V segment lost 4 bases and the J segment 7 bases; nucleotides outside the gene matches: 7. This CDR3 is built from 15 residues.

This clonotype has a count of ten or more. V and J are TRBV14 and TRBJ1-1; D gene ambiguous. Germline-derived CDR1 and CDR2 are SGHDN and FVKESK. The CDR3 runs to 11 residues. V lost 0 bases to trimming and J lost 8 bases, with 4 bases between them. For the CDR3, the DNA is TGTGCCAGCAGCCAAGATGCCGAAGCTTTCTTT. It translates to CASSQDAEAFF.

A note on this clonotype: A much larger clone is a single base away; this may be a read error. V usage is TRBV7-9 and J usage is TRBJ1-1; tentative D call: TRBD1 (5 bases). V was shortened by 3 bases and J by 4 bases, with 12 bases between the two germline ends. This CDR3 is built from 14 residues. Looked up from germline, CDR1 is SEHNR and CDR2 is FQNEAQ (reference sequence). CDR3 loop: CASSFLRGSTEAFF. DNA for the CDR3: TGTGCCAGCAGCTTTTTACGGGGGAGCACTGAAGCTTTCTTT.